The 13 T cell receptor beta chains listed next were all sequenced from one sample in a study of Graves' ophthalmopathy and Graves' hyperthyroidism (dated by TCRdb to the late 2010s). This sample was sequenced with an Illumina HiSeq 2000. For repertoire sequencing, the TCR beta CDR3 regions were amplified from RNA transcripts. HTBI primers and the Qiagen OneStep RT-PCR kit were used in a first-round RT-PCR, which was followed by a second-round multiplex PCR, size selection and purification. The public reads were run again by TCRdb, first through fastp at Q25 and then through MiXCR, and only productive beta chains were kept. Rows merge per CDR3 protein into single entries with the most common DNA and genes. Here the sample has over a million distinct CDR3 sequences; about 38% occur a single time. The top ten clonotypes cover around 10% of the sample. Sequenced sample: peripheral blood or thyroid tissue (not recorded which). The receptors were gathered from an adult man with Graves' hyperthyroidism.

This clonotype was counted ten times or more. V is TRBV14 and J is TRBJ2-2; 9 bases align to TRBD2. The J segment lost 4 bases and the V segment lost 6 bases, leaving 0 bases of the junction unmatched. CDR1 SGHDN and CDR2 FVKESK come from the germline V gene. This CDR3 is 13 amino acids long. CDR3 amino acids: CASRTSGTGELFF. In DNA form, the CDR3 reads TGTGCCAGCAGGACTAGCGGCACCGGGGAGCTGTTTTTT. The whole variable domain, remainder taken from reference TRBV14 and TRBJ2-2, is EAGVTQFPSHSVIEKGQTVTLRCDPISGHDNLYWYRRVMGKEIKFLLHFVKESKQDESGMPNNRFLAERTGGTYSTLKVQPAELEDSGVYFCASRTSGTGELFFGEGSRLTVL.

This clonotype was counted ten times or more. The rearrangement links TRBV7-9 to TRBJ1-5, with TRBD1 matching over 9 bases. V dropped 5 bases and J dropped 6; count of bases not matched to a gene: 5. The CDR3 covers 14 residues. Germline CDR1 is SEHNR and CDR2 is FQNEAQ (reference sequence). The CDR3 protein is CASSTGTGTQPQHF. The CDR3, as DNA: TGTGCCAGCAGCACCGGGACAGGGACTCAGCCCCAGCATTTT.

On this clonotype itself: The junction departs from germline at one end; a sequencing error may be responsible. The V gene is TRBV10-3, the J gene TRBJ1-1; D remains ambiguous. Germline loops: CDR1 ENHRY, CDR2 SYGVKD. The CDR3 runs to 14 residues. As DNA, the CDR3 is TGTGCCAGCAGTTGTAAGGAACAGAACACTGAAGCTTTCTTT. As protein: CASSCKEQNTEAFF.

The rearrangement joins TRBV27 to TRBJ2-7, with D hard to call. Germline V gives CDR1 MNHEY, CDR2 SMNVEV (reference sequence). V lost 6 bases, J lost 0 bases, and 18 bases lay in between. The CDR3 loop spans 16 amino acids. CDR3 DNA: TGTGCCAGCAGCTTCAGCTCTGGTTTCAGCTCCTACGAGCAGTACTTC. Translation gives CASSFSSGFSSYEQYF.

This clonotype has at least ten counts. CDR3 protein: CASSLPRLGPETQYF. Here the CDR3 DNA reads TGTGCCAGCAGCTTACCCCGACTAGGCCCAGAGACCCAGTACTTC. The genes are TRBV7-2 and TRBJ2-5, with D possibly matching TRBD2 (6 bases). CDR3 length: 15 residues. V dropped 2 bases and J dropped 4 bases, with 14 bases sitting between them. Germline V gene lookup returns CDR1 SGHTA and CDR2 FQGNSA.

On this clonotype itself: At one end, the junction sequence differs from germline, possibly due to a read error. The J gene is TRBJ1-3, the V gene TRBV10-2, with 7 bases that match TRBD1. The CDR3 is 17 residues long. Per germline, CDR1 WSHSY and CDR2 SAAADI. In DNA, the CDR3 is TGTGCCAGCAGTGACCCGACAGGGCCGAACCCTGGAAACACCATATATTTT. Amino acids: CASSDPTGPNPGNTIYF.

The chain links TRBV11-2 to TRBJ2-7, with 7 bases aligning to TRBD1. CDR3 length: 17 amino acids. Germline-derived CDR1 and CDR2 are SGHAT and FQNNGV. Trimming cost V 0 bases and J 2 bases; bases outside gene matches: 10. The CDR3 nucleotides are TGTGCCAGCAGCTTAGATCACGGGACAGCCGGAGCCTACGAGCAGTACTTC. This gives the protein CASSLDHGTAGAYEQYF.

The V gene is TRBV2, the J gene TRBJ2-2; D perhaps matches TRBD2 (5 bases). CDR3 size: 15 residues. The germline V gene has CDR1 SNHLY and CDR2 FYNNEI. V was trimmed by 6 bases and J by 3 bases, leaving 14 bases between them. The CDR3 sequence is CASSAGGSDTGELFF. The DNA for the CDR3 is TGTGCCAGCAGCGCCGGCGGGTCGGACACCGGGGAGCTGTTTTTT.

The chain combines TRBV2 with TRBJ1-5; D is possibly TRBD1 (6 bases). Trimming stripped 3 bases from V and 9 bases from J, with 18 bases between. Germline values: CDR1 SNHLY, CDR2 FYNNEI. This CDR3 region has 15 residues. CDR3 loop: CASSDGTIVFSPQHF. The CDR3 coding sequence is TGTGCCAGCAGTGACGGGACAATCGTATTTTCGCCCCAGCATTTT.

This chain links TRBV29-1 with TRBJ2-7; D remains unclear. V lost 7 bases and J lost 1, with 14 bases in between. Germline V gene sequence: CDR1 SQVTM, CDR2 ANQGSEA. The CDR3 has 13 residues. CDR3 region: CSARTFSSYEQYF. CDR3 nucleotide sequence: TGCAGCGCCCGGACGTTCTCGTCCTACGAGCAGTACTTC.

This clonotype was detected ten times or more. The V and J genes are TRBV20-1 and TRBJ2-5; D may be TRBD1 (6 bases). Trimming pared 0 bases from V and 5 bases from J, leaving 13 bases between. Germline CDR1 is DFQATT and CDR2 is SNEGSKA (reference sequence). The CDR3 runs to 14 residues. The CDR3 reads CSARDRGALETQYF. The CDR3 bases are TGCAGTGCTAGAGACAGGGGCGCCCTGGAGACCCAGTACTTC.

This clonotype was seen at least ten times. This chain joins TRBV7-2 and TRBJ1-5; maybe TRBD1 (5 bases). Trimming pared 5 bases from V and 4 bases from J, leaving 15 bases between. The CDR3 loop spans 15 amino acids. CDR1 is SGHTA and CDR2 is FQGNSA in the germline V gene. The CDR3 loop reads CASSRDARGNQPQHF. CDR3 nucleotides: TGTGCCAGCAGCCGGGACGCACGGGGGAATCAGCCCCAGCATTTT.

This clonotype has a single count. V is TRBV2 and J is TRBJ1-2; no clear D gene. The V gene's germline CDR1 is SNHLY and CDR2 FYNNEI. CDR3 length: 13 residues. V lost 3 bases and J 3 bases, leaving 8 bases between the germline ends. The DNA for the CDR3 is TGTGCCAGCAGTGATTCTTGGGACTATGGCTACACCTTC. It yields the protein CASSDSWDYGYTF. The variable domain in full, completed from reference TRBV2 and TRBJ1-2, reads EPEVTQTPSHQVTQMGQEVILRCVPISNHLYFYWYRQILGQKVEFLVSFYNNEISEKSEIFDDQFSVERPDGSNFTLKIRSTKLEDSAMYFCASSDSWDYGYTFGSGTRLTVV.